This TCR beta chain was found in a study of shared clonotypes between healthy human individuals. The study separated CD4+ cells into CD45RA+ naive and CD45RA-negative memory subsets. This CDR3 contains 13 residues. V was shortened by 2 bases and J by 6 bases, with 14 bases between the two germline ends. CDR1 is GTSNPN and CDR2 is SVGIG in the germline V gene (reference sequence). Produced via immunoSEQ multiplex PCR; TCRdb's table is partial and in-frame only. The sample has roughly 2.2 million clones, around 92% seen once. The sequenced sample was naive CD4+ T cells from PBMCs. Subset specified: CD45RA+ positively selected. The receptor was isolated from a man aged 18 to 35 in good health. Some clones in this sample may be carry-over from other donors' samples. The chain has TRBV30 and TRBJ2-7, with TRBD2 as a possible D gene (5 bases). DNA for the CDR3: TGTGCCTGGAGTTCCGGGGAAACGGGCGAGCAGTACTTC. It codes for CAWSSGETGEQYF.